This T cell receptor beta chain was identified during a study of patients and donors after allogeneic stem cell transplantation. This clonotype showed up just a few times. Germline V gene sequence: CDR1 KGHDR, CDR2 SFDVKD. The CDR3 loop spans 16 amino acids. The V end was cut by 5 bases, the J end by 2 bases, with 14 bases between. TCRdb passed the RT-PCR reads through MiXCR, listing each CDR3 protein once. The sample records about a million distinct CDR3 sequences, more than 15% being singletons. J is TRBJ2-2 and V is TRBV24-1; possibly TRBD2 for D (6 bases). This TCR was sampled from a human donor who was either an allogeneic HSCT recipient or a stem cell or donor lymphocyte infusion donor (not recorded which). It is not recorded whose cells these are; they may come from a transplant donor. The specimen sequenced was blood, either unsorted or a sorted T cell fraction (not recorded which). The CDR3 coding sequence is TGTGCCACCAGTGCGGGAGAAGCGCGCAACACCGGGGAGCTGTTTTTT. Translating gives CATSAGEARNTGELFF.